These 21 T cell receptor beta chains share one sample of origin, sequenced in a study of shared clonotypes between healthy human individuals. The naive CD8 fraction comprised CD45RO-negative cells positively selected for CCR7 and excluded terminally differentiated effector memory CD45RA+ cells. The repertoire was sequenced with immunoSEQ multiplex PCR; TCRdb's copy has only in-frame clones and lacks some. The sample holds approximately 810,000 clones; over 90% are singletons and the top ten take about 25%. The sample was naive CD8+ T cells sorted from blood. These receptor sequences come from a man aged 25 to 40 in good health.

About this clone itself: Within the sample, other DNA sequences also encode this same CDR3. The chain employs TRBV27 and TRBJ1-5; D not certain. In germline, CDR1 is MNHEY, CDR2 SMNVEV (reference sequence). This CDR3 is built from 13 residues. Trimming shortened V by 4 bases and J by 1 base, and 5 bases separated the two germline ends. The DNA of the CDR3 is TGTGCCAGCAGTTACGGGAGCAATCAGCCCCAGCATTTT. It encodes CASSYGSNQPQHF.

The V call is TRBV2, the J call TRBJ2-5; 7 positions agree with TRBD2. The V gene's germline CDR1 is SNHLY and CDR2 FYNNEI. Germline trimming cut 7 bases from V and 4 bases from J; bases unmatched to any gene: 12. The CDR3 is 15 residues long. The CDR3 sequence is CASTGRAGPGETQYF. CDR3 coding DNA: TGTGCCAGCACAGGGAGGGCAGGACCTGGAGAGACCCAGTACTTC.

The V call is TRBV11-3, the J call TRBJ2-7; D possibly corresponds to TRBD1 (5 bases). Germline CDR1 is SGHNT and CDR2 is YENEEA. The CDR3 runs to 14 residues. V was clipped by 3 bases and J by 5 bases, with 14 bases between them. CDR3 in DNA: TGTGCCAGCAGCTTCACAGGCCGTCGCGACGAGCAGTACTTC. It translates to CASSFTGRRDEQYF.

This chain joins TRBV9 and TRBJ2-2; 10 bases map to TRBD1. Trimming cost V 1 base and J 3 bases; bases outside gene matches: 9. Germline V gene sequence: CDR1 SGDLS, CDR2 YYNGEE. This CDR3 contains 18 residues. The chain's CDR3 is CASSVTRGQGPDTGELFF. In DNA, the CDR3 is TGTGCCAGCAGCGTAACCCGGGGACAGGGGCCCGACACCGGGGAGCTGTTTTTT.

The rearrangement uses TRBV5-4 and TRBJ2-4; the D is unclear. The CDR3 loop spans 12 amino acids. In germline, CDR1 is SGHNT, CDR2 YYREEE (reference sequence). The V gene lost 0 bases and the J gene lost 6 bases, with 4 bases spanning the gap. The CDR3 bases are TGTGCCAGCAGCTTGGGGGGAAACATTCAGTACTTC. It specifies CASSLGGNIQYF.

The genes are TRBV11-2 and TRBJ2-7; D may be TRBD1 or TRBD2 (5 bases each). Per the germline V gene, CDR1 is SGHAT and CDR2 is FQNNGV. The CDR3 is 15 amino acids. V was shortened by 4 bases and J by 4 bases, with 17 bases between the two germline ends. The chain's CDR3 is CASSSRSQGTYEQYF. CDR3 nucleotides: TGTGCCAGCAGCTCCCGCTCCCAAGGGACGTACGAGCAGTACTTC.

The chain couples TRBV28 to TRBJ2-1; 9 nucleotides match TRBD2. This CDR3 is built from 17 residues. Germline loops: CDR1 MDHEN, CDR2 SYDVKM. V trimming: 5 bases; J trimming: 5 bases; junction bases outside the gene matches: 13. The CDR3 sequence is CASSPLRAREGDNEQFF. CDR3 DNA: TGTGCCAGCAGTCCATTAAGGGCGCGGGAGGGGGACAATGAGCAGTTCTTC. The full variable domain, completed using reference TRBV28 and TRBJ2-1, is DVKVTQSSRYLVKRTGEKVFLECVQDMDHENMFWYRQDPGLGLRLIYFSYDVKMKEKGDIPEGYSVSREKKERFSLILESASTNQTSMYLCASSPLRAREGDNEQFFGPGTRLTVL.

The chain recombines TRBV4-2 with TRBJ2-2; D unresolved. V was pared by 1 base and J by 4 bases, with 4 bases between. Germline CDR1 reads LGHNA; CDR2 reads YNFKEQ. This CDR3 region has 13 residues. In nucleotides, the CDR3 is TGTGCCAGCAGCCAAGGAGTCACCGGGGAGCTGTTTTTT. Translation: CASSQGVTGELFF.

This clone was seen a single time. The CDR3, as DNA: TGTGCCAGCAGCACACTAGCGGGAGAGGGTCCCTACAATGAGCAGTTCTTC. As protein: CASSTLAGEGPYNEQFF. The chain is built from TRBV27 and TRBJ2-1, with 11 bases identical to TRBD2. From germline, CDR1 is MNHEY and CDR2 SMNVEV (reference sequence). This CDR3 spans 17 amino acids. Trimming at V came to 6 bases and at J to 2 bases, leaving 9 bases not matched to a gene.

The gene calls are TRBV5-6 and TRBJ2-2; D is unresolved. Per the germline V gene, CDR1 is SGHDT and CDR2 is YYEEEE. V was pared by 2 bases and J by 8 bases, with 16 bases between. The CDR3 sequence is 15 residues long. CDR3 amino acids: CASSFTPENLGELFF. The CDR3 DNA follows: TGTGCCAGCAGCTTTACCCCAGAAAATCTAGGGGAGCTGTTTTTT.

The chain couples TRBV29-1 to TRBJ2-1; 7 positions match TRBD2. Germline loops: CDR1 SQVTM, CDR2 ANQGSEA. J lost 4 bases, V lost 1 base, and 7 bases had no gene match. This CDR3 comprises 15 residues. The CDR3 sequence: CSVEVGRAGYNEQFF. CDR3 nucleotide sequence: TGCAGCGTTGAAGTGGGGAGGGCCGGGTACAATGAGCAGTTCTTC.

The chain combines TRBV27 with TRBJ1-5; 9 bases are a match to TRBD1. Germline trimming cut 5 bases from V and 2 bases from J; bases unmatched to any gene: 4. There are 15 residues in the CDR3. Per germline, CDR1 MNHEY and CDR2 SMNVEV (reference sequence). CDR3 sequence: CASSIRTGGNQPQHF. The CDR3 DNA reads TGTGCCAGCAGTATACGGACAGGGGGCAATCAGCCCCAGCATTTT.

This chain links TRBV14 with TRBJ2-5; D may be TRBD2 (6 bases). Germline assignment: CDR1 SGHDN and CDR2 FVKESK. V was clipped by 4 bases and J by 2 bases, with 17 bases between them. The CDR3 consists of 16 residues. The CDR3 DNA follows: TGTGCCAGCAGCCTTATGATAGGGACTGGACAAGAGACCCAGTACTTC. It yields the protein CASSLMIGTGQETQYF.

This chain uses TRBV7-9 with TRBJ2-5, with TRBD1 as a possible D gene (6 bases). CDR1 is SEHNR, CDR2 FQNEAQ, per germline (reference sequence). The CDR3 covers 13 residues. V was trimmed by 6 bases and J by 5 bases, leaving 13 bases between them. The CDR3 DNA is TGTGCCAGCAGTGAAAGACAGGTTGAGACCCAGTACTTC. As protein: CASSERQVETQYF.

The chain combines TRBV21-1 with TRBJ2-7. TRBV21-1 has pseudogene status. The CDR3 runs to 17 residues. CDR3 region: CASSKGTEPGASYEQYF. The DNA for the CDR3 is TGTGCCAGCAGCAAAGGGACGGAGCCGGGGGCGTCCTACGAGCAGTACTTC.

The chain has TRBV11-2 and TRBJ2-2, with D unclear. Germline values: CDR1 SGHAT, CDR2 FQNNGV. Trimming took 1 base from V and 6 from J, leaving 3 bases between them. The CDR3 spans 12 residues. The CDR3 reads CASSLGPGELFF. In nucleotides, the CDR3 is TGTGCCAGCAGCTTAGGGCCCGGGGAGCTGTTTTTT.

The rearrangement links TRBV4-1 to TRBJ1-1, with 8 bases lining up with TRBD1. The V and J ends lost 1 base and 4 bases, in that order; junction bases with no gene match: 8. Germline V gene sequence: CDR1 MGHRA, CDR2 YSYEKL. The CDR3 has 16 residues. Written as DNA, the CDR3 is TGCGCCAGCAGCCAAGCGACAGGGGTCGCCGGCACTGAAGCTTTCTTT. This sequence encodes CASSQATGVAGTEAFF.

J is TRBJ1-2 and V is TRBV12-5, with TRBD1 as a possible D gene (6 bases). The CDR3 length is 12 residues. The germline V gene has CDR1 LGHNT and CDR2 FRNRAP. The chain's CDR3 is CVTVTGSGGYTF. CDR3 bases: TGTGTAACTGTGACAGGATCCGGAGGCTACACCTTC.

The rearrangement links TRBV7-6 to TRBJ2-1; 10 nucleotides line up with TRBD2. There are 15 residues in the CDR3. J gave up 7 bases and V 1 base, and 4 bases lay outside the gene matches. Per germline, CDR1 SGHVS and CDR2 FNYEAQ. CDR3 coding DNA: TGTGCCAGCAGCTTAGTGGCTAGCGGGAGTAATGAGCAGTTCTTC. Its protein is CASSLVASGSNEQFF.

J is TRBJ1-2 and V is TRBV2, with 11 bases lining up with TRBD1. J gave up 5 bases and V 9 bases, and 8 bases lay outside the gene matches. The length of the CDR3 is 14 residues. Germline loops: CDR1 SNHLY, CDR2 FYNNEI. The CDR3 loop is CASPGWDRGYGYTF. The DNA for the CDR3 is TGTGCCAGTCCGGGATGGGACAGGGGGTATGGCTACACCTTC.

The J gene is TRBJ2-7, the V gene TRBV6-5; 8 bases are shared with TRBD2. The V gene's germline CDR1 is MNHEY and CDR2 SVGAGI. The V segment lost 5 bases and the J segment 3 bases; nucleotides outside the gene matches: 9. The CDR3 covers 15 residues. In DNA, the CDR3 is TGTGCCAGCAGTCCGGGGGGGGTTAAAGGCTACGAGCAGTACTTC. Translation: CASSPGGVKGYEQYF.